The 24 T cell receptor beta chains reported below all come from one sample, sequenced in a study of shared clonotypes between healthy human individuals. Terminally differentiated effector memory CD45RA+ cells were excluded by CCR7 positive selection of CD45RO-negative cells. Data came from immunoSEQ multiplex PCR; TCRdb stores just in-frame clones and leaves some out. Of millions of clones in the sample, about 95% were seen once. The sample comprised naive CD8+ T cells sorted from blood. These receptors were taken from a man between 18 and 29 years old in good health.

CDR3 in amino acids: CASSFSDWSEETQYF. The CDR3 DNA reads TGTGCCAGCAGCTTCTCGGACTGGTCTGAAGAGACCCAGTACTTC. The rearrangement joins TRBV7-9 to TRBJ2-5, with a tentative D call TRBD2 (5 bases). The length of the CDR3 is 15 residues. Germline CDR1 is SEHNR and CDR2 is FQNEAQ (reference sequence). The V and J ends lost 3 bases and 3 bases respectively, with 14 bases between them.

The genes are TRBV5-4 and TRBJ2-2; D is unresolved. Looked up from germline, CDR1 is SGHNT and CDR2 is YYREEE (reference sequence). The CDR3 is made up of 15 amino acids. Trimming pared 5 bases from V and 2 bases from J, leaving 13 bases between. CDR3 DNA sequence: TGTGCCAGCAGGGAACGAGGCACCAACACCGGGGAGCTGTTTTTT. Amino acid sequence: CASRERGTNTGELFF.

This chain joins TRBV7-9 and TRBJ2-1; D is undetermined. Between the trimmed V and J ends, which lost 1 base and 0 bases, there was a span of 16 bases. The CDR3 loop spans 18 amino acids. Germline V gene data show CDR1 as SEHNR and CDR2 as FQNEAQ (reference sequence). CDR3 nucleotides: TGTGCCAGCAGCTTAGAGGCGATCGTCGCGTTCTCCTACAATGAGCAGTTCTTC. It encodes CASSLEAIVAFSYNEQFF.

A note on this clone: Other DNA sequences in the sample encode the same CDR3. The chain couples TRBV7-8 to TRBJ2-7, with D tentatively TRBD1 (5 bases). With 2 bases removed from V and 1 base from J, the gap between germline ends came to 6 bases. Germline loops: CDR1 SGHVS, CDR2 FQNEAQ. The CDR3 has 13 amino acids. CDR3 nucleotides: TGTGCCAGCAGCTTAAGACAGTCCTACGAGCAGTACTTC. This sequence encodes CASSLRQSYEQYF.

CDR3 region: CASGVTANTEAFF. The DNA of the CDR3 is TGTGCCAGCGGGGTTACAGCGAACACTGAAGCTTTCTTT. The J gene is TRBJ1-1, the V gene TRBV27; unclear D gene. CDR1 and CDR2 (germline): MNHEY, SMNVEV (reference sequence). The length of the CDR3 is 13 residues. V lost 8 bases to trimming and J lost 1 base, with 11 bases between them.

The chain combines TRBV25-1 with TRBJ2-7; D call uncertain. Germline lookup yields CDR1 MGHDK and CDR2 SYGVNS. Trimming shortened V by 10 bases and J by 4 bases, and 14 bases separated the two germline ends. The CDR3 spans 12 residues. Here the CDR3 reads CATSPGTYEQYF. The CDR3 nucleotides are TGTGCCACCTCCCCGGGTACTTACGAGCAGTACTTC.

This clone has just one count. The chain combines TRBV4-1 with TRBJ1-1, with 7 bases lining up with TRBD1. The CDR3 runs to 15 residues. J lost 4 bases, V lost 3 bases, and 8 bases had no gene match. The germline V gene encodes CDR1 MGHRA and CDR2 YSYEKL. The CDR3 sequence is CASSHLDREATEAFF. Written as DNA, the CDR3 is TGCGCCAGCAGCCACCTCGACAGGGAGGCCACTGAAGCTTTCTTT.

The rearrangement links TRBV7-9 to TRBJ2-5; perhaps TRBD1 as D (7 bases). CDR1 is SEHNR, CDR2 FQNEAQ, per germline (reference sequence). The CDR3 sequence is 16 residues long. Trimming took 3 bases from V and 2 from J, leaving 16 bases between them. The CDR3 here is CASSFWRGLNQETQYF. CDR3 bases: TGTGCCAGCAGCTTCTGGAGGGGGCTTAATCAAGAGACCCAGTACTTC.

The J gene is TRBJ2-1, the V gene TRBV6-5; weak D call: TRBD2 (7 bases). Germline V gene lookup returns CDR1 MNHEY and CDR2 SVGAGI. V shed 5 bases and J shed 4 bases, with 15 bases lying between them. The CDR3 loop spans 15 amino acids. The CDR3 DNA reads TGTGCCAGCAGTATAGACGCGGGGGCATACAATGAGCAGTTCTTC. Amino acids: CASSIDAGAYNEQFF.

The V and J genes are TRBV6-6 and TRBJ2-7; the D is unclear. The CDR3 runs 13 residues. V was cut by 0 bases and J by 4 bases, with 7 bases left in between. Looked up from germline, CDR1 is MNHNY and CDR2 is SVGAGI (reference sequence). The CDR3 region is CASSYSLQYEQYF. As DNA, the CDR3 is TGTGCCAGCAGTTACTCGCTACAGTACGAGCAGTACTTC.

The chain uses TRBV10-2 and TRBJ1-1; D may be TRBD1 (5 bases). This CDR3 contains 14 residues. Germline V gives CDR1 WSHSY, CDR2 SAAADI. The germline V and J ends were trimmed by 3 bases and 4 bases, with 12 bases remaining between them. CDR3 residues: CASSDGGWGTEAFF. The DNA for the CDR3 is TGCGCCAGCAGTGATGGGGGATGGGGCACTGAAGCTTTCTTT.

The J gene is TRBJ1-1, the V gene TRBV4-1, with D possibly TRBD1 on 5 matching bases. V was pared by 1 base and J by 0 bases, with 12 bases between. The V gene's germline CDR1 is MGHRA and CDR2 YSYEKL. The CDR3 is 16 residues long. As DNA, the CDR3 is TGCGCCAGCAGCCAAGCGATGGGGCTAATGAACACTGAAGCTTTCTTT. This encodes CASSQAMGLMNTEAFF.

CDR3: CASRTSVNEQFF. DNA of the CDR3: TGTGCCAGCAGGACTAGCGTCAATGAGCAGTTCTTC. The V gene is TRBV27, the J gene TRBJ2-1, with 8 bases identical to TRBD2. J lost 6 bases, V lost 6 bases, and 1 base had no gene match. This CDR3 is 12 amino acids long. In germline, CDR1 is MNHEY, CDR2 SMNVEV (reference sequence).

This chain uses TRBV1 with TRBJ2-7; the D segment call TRBD2 is taken from the table without a DNA check. TRBV1 is a pseudogene locus. The CDR3 is 19 amino acids. Here the CDR3 reads CTSKADPGLAGGLVNEQYF. CDR3 in DNA: TGCACCAGCAAAGCAGATCCGGGACTAGCGGGAGGGCTGGTGAACGAGCAGTACTTC.

The CDR3 nucleotides are TGTGCCAGCAGCTCTCCAGACAGGGGAGGTAGCACAGATACGCAGTATTTT. Its protein product is CASSSPDRGGSTDTQYF. This sequence joins TRBV11-2 and TRBJ2-3, with 8 bases aligning to TRBD1. This CDR3 is 17 amino acids long. V shed 4 bases, J shed 0 bases, and the junction held 9 bases outside the gene matches. From germline, CDR1 is SGHAT and CDR2 FQNNGV.

This chain connects TRBV14 to TRBJ2-5; D is tentatively TRBD1 or TRBD2 (6 bases each). The CDR3 sequence is 16 residues long. Deletions cut 1 base from V and 2 bases from J, with 14 bases between. Germline V lookup: CDR1 SGHDN, CDR2 FVKESK. The CDR3 loop reads CASSQGGGLLQETQYF. The CDR3 region has the DNA TGTGCCAGCAGCCAAGGAGGGGGACTCCTTCAAGAGACCCAGTACTTC.

The chain carries TRBV5-1 and TRBJ2-5; 12 bases are a match to TRBD2. Germline CDR1 SGHRS, CDR2 YFSETQ. V dropped 3 bases and J dropped 0; count of bases not matched to a gene: 3. CDR3 size: 16 residues. Written as DNA, the CDR3 is TGCGCCAGCAGCTCGACTAGCGGGGGCAACCAAGAGACCCAGTACTTC. This encodes CASSSTSGGNQETQYF.

The chain couples TRBV2 to TRBJ2-2; TRBD1 matches 7 bases. The CDR3 runs to 13 residues. V shed 8 bases, J shed 2 bases, and the junction held 2 bases outside the gene matches. Germline values: CDR1 SNHLY, CDR2 FYNNEI. The CDR3 sequence is CASDRENTGELFF. The CDR3, as DNA: TGTGCCAGCGACAGGGAAAACACCGGGGAGCTGTTTTTT.

V gene TRBV15 combines with J gene TRBJ2-7; 7 nucleotides align to TRBD1. Losses at the gene ends were 3 bases for V and 3 bases for J; bases not matched to a gene: 5. The CDR3 runs 14 residues. CDR1 is LNHNV and CDR2 is YYDKDF in the germline V gene (reference sequence). The CDR3 is CATSSRDSYYEQYF. DNA for the CDR3: TGTGCCACCAGCAGTAGGGACAGTTACTACGAGCAGTACTTC.

The chain links TRBV5-4 to TRBJ1-3; 7 nucleotides agree with TRBD1. J was trimmed by 0 bases and V by 0 bases; bases with no gene match: 9. There are 18 residues in the CDR3. Germline CDR1 is SGHNT and CDR2 is YYREEE (reference sequence). In nucleotides, the CDR3 is TGTGCCAGCAGCTTGGCCCCACAGGGGTTCCTCTCTGGAAACACCATATATTTT. It yields the protein CASSLAPQGFLSGNTIYF. The entire variable domain, with the rest obtained from reference TRBV5-4 and TRBJ1-3, is as follows: ETGVTQSPTHLIKTRGQQVTLRCSSQSGHNTVSWYQQALGQGPQFIFQYYREEENGRGNFPPRFSGLQFPNYSSELNVNALELDDSALYLCASSLAPQGFLSGNTIYFGEGSWLTVV.

This chain joins TRBV6-6 and TRBJ2-7, with 8 positions matching TRBD1. The CDR3 has 13 residues. Germline values: CDR1 MNHNY, CDR2 SVGAGI (reference sequence). V lost 5 bases, J lost 3 bases, and 3 bases stayed unmatched. The CDR3 bases are TGTGCCAGCAGTAAAACAGGGGGCTACGAGCAGTACTTC. Residues: CASSKTGGYEQYF.

Concerning this clone: The same CDR3 can be traced to other DNA sequences in this sample. In DNA, the CDR3 is TGTGCCAGCAGTTACTCAGACAGCTACGAGCAGTACTTC. Protein product: CASSYSDSYEQYF. The J gene is TRBJ2-7, the V gene TRBV6-6; tentatively, D is TRBD1 (5 bases). Germline lookup yields CDR1 MNHNY and CDR2 SVGAGI (reference sequence). The V gene lost 0 bases and the J gene lost 3 bases, with 6 bases spanning the gap. The CDR3 totals 13 residues.

Note on this clone: The same CDR3 also results from other DNA sequences found in this sample. The chain uses TRBV27 and TRBJ2-5; D uncertain. This CDR3 is 13 amino acids long. V was clipped by 0 bases and J by 5 bases, with 7 bases between them. The germline V gene encodes CDR1 MNHEY and CDR2 SMNVEV (reference sequence). CDR3: CASSLSGWETQYF. The CDR3 nucleotides read TGTGCCAGCAGTTTATCGGGTTGGGAGACCCAGTACTTC.

The chain joins TRBV7-6 to TRBJ1-2, with D possibly being TRBD1 (6 bases). There are 14 residues in the CDR3. Germline V gene data show CDR1 as SGHVS and CDR2 as FNYEAQ. V dropped 5 bases and J dropped 4 bases, with 14 bases sitting between them. CDR3 sequence: CASSPRQDSYGYTF. As DNA, the CDR3 is TGTGCCAGCAGCCCACGACAGGATTCCTATGGCTACACCTTC.